This TCR beta chain was recorded in a study of blood T cell repertoires in COVID-19 (TCRdb year 2020). Some background on the complete study: Samples covering the acute and convalescent phases of COVID-19 were provided by collaborators in the United States, Italy and Spain. HLA class I and class II types, where available, came from metadata supplied by the sample provider rather than from assay-based typing. The repertoires were released in a freely available public database intended as a resource for research on the immune response to SARS-CoV-2. The dataset comprised deeply sampled blood TCRbeta repertoires from subjects exposed to, actively infected with, or recovered from COVID-19. The prospective study material was composed of cDNA or gDNA derived from T cells, B-cell-depleted T cells, or PBMCs. A de-identified subject ID, COVID-19 status, age in years and sex were almost always included in the sample metadata. The samples were drawn from two sources: the first 160 participants of the ongoing ImmuneRACE study, and 950 to 1,500 subjects contributed by 6 global collaborators.

Study-wide conclusions, independent of this receptor: The quantity of clinical and demographic metadata differed by source and by participant and was supplied without curation.

In the germline V gene, CDR1 corresponds to SGHAT and CDR2 to FQNNGV. The CDR3 holds 15 amino acids from the cysteine to the phenylalanine. Only the CDR3 region is kept as DNA, spanning 45 bases read in frame from base 1. V gives up 4 bases and J gives up 3 bases, and the segment between their germline ends measures 12 bases. About this clone itself: There is no known antigen for this receptor. No much larger clonotype is one base removed from it; base qualities were not supplied.

TCRbeta CDR3 regions were amplified from genomic DNA using the immunoSEQ Assay, a bias-controlled multiplex PCR. Processing in the source paper ran as follows. The number of nucleated cells in each sample was estimated by amplification of reference gene primers within the assay. To quantify the absolute abundance of each unique TCRbeta CDR3 rearrangement, sequence reads were collapsed and filtered. For each sample, productive Simpson clonality was calculated as the square root of Simpson's diversity index over productive rearrangements. TCRdb took over this immuneACCESS table, retaining in-frame rearrangements with V and J assigned. Such tables are incomplete; in checked studies, under half of the missing clones stem from an unresolved V gene, and the remainder is unexplained. V and J calls and clone size follow that table, whereas D and trimming were derived from the DNA. Across this sample there are over 250,000 clones, with roughly nine tenths seen only once. The ten biggest clones cover under 3% of the sample.

Participants in the prospective study were enrolled through a virtual design, were aged roughly 18 to 90 years, and lived in roughly 26 United States geographic areas. In the prospective study, participants were assigned to cohorts based on the clinical history participants reported in a screening survey and a study questionnaire. Recovered participants in ImmuneRACE Cohort 3 were defined as having two consecutive negative NP/OP PCR tests, clearance from a healthcare professional, or resolution of symptoms. In the prospective study, whole blood, serum and a nasopharyngeal or oropharyngeal swab were collected from each participant by mobile phlebotomists. Participants in the prospective study had the option to provide additional blood draws and questionnaires over a roughly 2-month period. Before DNA extraction, prospective study blood samples were shipped either frozen or at room temperature.

The sequenced sample consisted of PBMCs or T cells enriched from blood (not recorded which). This clonotype was obtained from a woman between 18 and 30 years old who had recovered from COVID-19. Rearrangement joined TRBV11-2 to TRBJ2-2, and perhaps TRBD1 as D gene, on 5 matching bases. Here the CDR3 is given as CASSSQGLDTGELFF. The bases are TGTGCCAGCAGCTCTCAGGGTTTGGACACCGGGGAGCTGTTTTTT.